This T cell receptor beta chain came from a study of response to subunit inactivated influenza vaccine. Via MiXCR, TCRdb re-called the RT-PCR reads, giving one row per CDR3 protein. Here the sample spans 550,000 to 800,000 distinct CDR3 sequences, around 14% being singletons. Germline V gives CDR1 DFQATT, CDR2 SNEGSKA (reference sequence). The CDR3 is 13 amino acids. V lost 3 bases and J lost 7, with 12 bases in between. As regards this clonotype: As yet, its antigen is unknown.

Study-level results: Researchers suggested that each seasonal influenza vaccination recruits few new T cells.

This receptor was taken from a man aged 50 to 59 who received an inactivated influenza vaccine. The rearrangement uses TRBV20-1 and TRBJ1-4; tentatively, D is TRBD1 (5 bases). The sample here was PBMCs from blood, taken roughly 15 days before vaccination. Written as DNA, the CDR3 is TGCAGTGCTAGTAAGCGGGGCGGTGAAAAACTGTTTTTT. Translating it yields CSASKRGGEKLFF.